These 17 T cell receptor beta chains came from one sample sequenced in a study of T-cell reconstitution after alpha-beta-depleted transplantation in children. It was with unique molecular identifiers that the TCRbeta library was prepared. TCRdb re-called the PCR reads through MiXCR, storing one row per CDR3 protein. Altogether a few hundred thousand distinct CDR3 sequences are present, around 15% being singletons, with the ten largest covering approximately 28%. The sample was PBMCs, mostly from graft donor cells, taken 360 days after TCRalphabeta/CD19-depleted stem cell transplant. The source of these receptors is a boy under two years old who had a stem cell transplant for Wiskott-Aldrich syndrome, so the T cells may come from the graft donor.

This sequence joins TRBV29-1 and TRBJ2-7, with D uncertain. Trimming took 6 bases from V and 2 from J, leaving 11 bases between them. Per germline, CDR1 SQVTM and CDR2 ANQGSEA. The length of the CDR3 is 12 residues. The CDR3 DNA follows: TGCAGCGTGGCCGGGCGGACCTACGAGCAGTACTTC. Translation: CSVAGRTYEQYF.

This clonotype was picked up a small number of times. The chain carries TRBV5-1 and TRBJ2-7; D is perhaps TRBD1 (6 bases). CDR3 size: 14 residues. Germline V lookup: CDR1 SGHRS, CDR2 YFSETQ. Between the trimmed V and J ends, which lost 2 bases and 2 bases, there was a span of 11 bases. CDR3 in amino acids: CASSFKGQPYEQYF. CDR3 coding DNA: TGCGCCAGCAGCTTCAAGGGACAACCCTACGAGCAGTACTTC.

The rearrangement links TRBV10-3 to TRBJ2-6, with TRBD1 matching 9 bases. The CDR3 spans 17 residues. V lost 5 bases, J lost 2 bases, and 7 bases stayed unmatched. Germline V gene data show CDR1 as ENHRY and CDR2 as SYGVKD. In DNA, the CDR3 is TGTGCCATCAGTCCTCGGGACAGGGTGACTGGGGCCAACGTCCTGACTTTC. It codes for CAISPRDRVTGANVLTF.

The J gene is TRBJ2-1, the V gene TRBV5-1, with 8 bases that match TRBD1. The CDR3 consists of 17 residues. Losses at the gene ends were 4 bases for V and 10 bases for J; bases not matched to a gene: 19. Germline CDR1 and CDR2: SGHRS and YFSETQ. The DNA for the CDR3 is TGCGCCAGCAGCAGAACAATTCCCGGGACAGGTTGGCGGGAGCAGTTCTTC. Encoded protein: CASSRTIPGTGWREQFF.

This clonotype turned up a few times. The chain joins TRBV20-1 to TRBJ2-5; D is perhaps TRBD2 (7 bases). The CDR3 runs 12 residues. Deletions cut 6 bases from V and 2 bases from J, with 10 bases between. Germline V gene lookup returns CDR1 DFQATT and CDR2 SNEGSKA (reference sequence). CDR3: CSAEGGQETQYF. CDR3 bases: TGCAGTGCCGAGGGGGGGCAAGAGACCCAGTACTTC.

The chain's CDR3 is CATSRVNDGTHIQYF. DNA for the CDR3: TGTGCCACCAGCAGAGTTAACGATGGTACCCACATTCAGTACTTC. The V call is TRBV15, the J call TRBJ2-4; D gene uncertain. Germline V gives CDR1 LNHNV, CDR2 YYDKDF (reference sequence). This CDR3 has 15 residues. V was shortened by 1 base and J by 8 bases, with 15 bases between the two germline ends.

This clonotype was counted many times. The chain joins TRBV11-2 to TRBJ2-2; no reliable D call. CDR3 length: 13 residues. In germline, CDR1 is SGHAT, CDR2 FQNNGV. V was clipped by 5 bases and J by 5 bases, with 9 bases between them. The CDR3 DNA reads TGTGCCAGCAGCCCCCCCGGTACCGGGGAGCTGTTTTTT. This sequence encodes CASSPPGTGELFF.

About this clonotype: This may be a read error, as it is one base from a much larger clone. The gene calls are TRBV6-2 or TRBV6-3 and TRBJ2-1; D might be TRBD2 (6 bases). The CDR3 covers 16 residues. V was shortened by 5 bases and J by 4 bases, with 18 bases between the two germline ends. Germline assignment: CDR1 MNHEY and CDR2 SVGEGT. In DNA form, the CDR3 reads TGTGCCAGCAGTGGAGGGACTTACAAGGGGTACAATGAGCAGTTCTTC. Amino acid sequence: CASSGGTYKGYNEQFF.

The CDR3 loop reads CASSLEGRTCEQYF. DNA of the CDR3: TGCGCCAGCAGCTTGGAGGGGAGAACCTGCGAGCAGTACTTC. The chain carries TRBV5-1 and TRBJ2-7; possibly TRBD1 or TRBD2 for D (5 bases each). Germline V CDR1 and CDR2: SGHRS, YFSETQ. This CDR3 comprises 14 residues. Trimming shortened V by 0 bases and J by 6 bases, and 13 bases separated the two germline ends.

This clonotype was detected only a few times. The V call is TRBV5-1, the J call TRBJ2-5; D is unresolved. Germline CDR1 and CDR2: SGHRS and YFSETQ. V was trimmed by 0 bases and J by 3 bases, leaving 9 bases between them. The CDR3 extends over 14 amino acids. The CDR3 DNA reads TGCGCCAGCAGCTTGGACGCCCTGGAAGAGACCCAGTACTTC. This encodes CASSLDALEETQYF.

This clonotype was counted a few times. The chain uses TRBV20-1 and TRBJ2-3; maybe TRBD2 (6 bases). The CDR3 runs to 14 residues. Germline V lookup: CDR1 DFQATT, CDR2 SNEGSKA (reference sequence). V dropped 1 base and J dropped 2 bases, with 10 bases sitting between them. Here the CDR3 reads CSARGTTDTDTQYF. The CDR3 DNA reads as TGCAGTGCTAGAGGGACTACCGACACAGATACGCAGTATTTT.

The chain combines TRBV5-1 with TRBJ1-6; 9 nucleotides agree with TRBD1. The CDR3 contains 16 residues. J lost 6 bases, V lost 3 bases, and 7 bases had no gene match. CDR1 SGHRS and CDR2 YFSETQ come from the germline V gene. The CDR3 spells CASSSRTGVINSPLHF. CDR3 DNA: TGCGCCAGCAGCTCCAGGACAGGGGTCATTAATTCACCCCTCCACTTT.

This sequence joins TRBV29-1 and TRBJ2-2, with TRBD1 as a possible D gene (6 bases). Germline-derived CDR1 and CDR2 are SQVTM and ANQGSEA. V was cut by 5 bases and J by 9 bases, with 16 bases left in between. The CDR3 has 13 residues. CDR3 sequence reads: CSVYRSDRRELFF. As DNA, the CDR3 is TGCAGCGTTTATCGGTCAGACAGGCGGGAGCTGTTTTTT.

This clonotype was seen a few times. J is TRBJ1-1 and V is TRBV10-3; unclear D gene. The CDR3 contains 13 residues. The V end was cut by 3 bases, the J end by 0 bases, with 5 bases between. Germline CDR1 and CDR2: ENHRY and SYGVKD. CDR3 nucleotides: TGTGCCATCAGTGACCCCGTGAACACTGAAGCTTTCTTT. Translation gives CAISDPVNTEAFF.

The rearrangement uses TRBV12-3 or TRBV12-4 and TRBJ2-3, with TRBD1 as a possible D gene (6 bases). The germline V and J ends were trimmed by 3 bases and 0 bases, with 13 bases remaining between them. The CDR3 runs 16 residues. The DNA of the CDR3 is TGTGCCAGCAGTTTTTCAGGGGTTCTTAGCACAGATACGCAGTATTTT. It specifies CASSFSGVLSTDTQYF.

V usage is TRBV7-2 and J usage is TRBJ2-3; D gene ambiguous. CDR1 and CDR2 (germline): SGHTA, FQGNSA. Trimming removed 1 base at V and 0 bases at J, with 8 bases between. The CDR3 contains 15 residues. CDR3 coding DNA: TGTGCCAGCAGCTTAGGGCCACTTAGCACAGATACGCAGTATTTT. Amino acids: CASSLGPLSTDTQYF.

The chain links TRBV7-6 to TRBJ2-7, with D possibly matching TRBD1 (6 bases). Trimming took 1 base from V and 2 from J, leaving 12 bases between them. This CDR3 has 15 amino acids. The V gene's germline CDR1 is SGHVS and CDR2 FNYEAQ. In DNA, the CDR3 is TGTGCCAGCAGCTTAGTGTCAGGGGCCACCTACGAGCAGTACTTC. This gives the protein CASSLVSGATYEQYF.